Below, 2 T cell receptor beta chains from the same sample are listed, as sequenced in a study of cytotoxic CD8 clonotypes in ibrutinib-treated CLL (dated by TCRdb to the early 2020s). The library was prepared using the immunoSEQ multiplex PCR assay. TCRdb took over this immuneACCESS table, retaining in-frame rearrangements with V and J assigned. Such tables are incomplete; in checked studies, under half of the missing clones stem from an unresolved V gene, and the remainder is unexplained. This sample lists around 330,000 clones; around 66% were detected once. The top ten constitute around 6.6% of the sample. The sample was PBMCs, taken after 36 months of ibrutinib treatment. These receptors all come from a human donor with chronic lymphocytic leukemia.

V is TRBV2 and J is TRBJ2-3; D perhaps matches TRBD1 (6 bases). Trimming took off 6 bases at V and 4 bases at J, with 8 bases between the two ends. The CDR3 loop spans 12 amino acids. The germline V gene has CDR1 SNHLY and CDR2 FYNNEI. The CDR3 DNA sequence: TGTGCCAGCAGCTACAGGGCAGATACGCAGTATTTT. Protein sequence: CASSYRADTQYF.

The chain recombines TRBV27 with TRBJ2-3, with TRBD2 identical over 8 bases. The CDR3 runs 15 residues. J was trimmed by 11 bases and V by 6 bases; bases with no gene match: 16. Germline V gives CDR1 MNHEY, CDR2 SMNVEV (reference sequence). CDR3 region: CASSWSVGRGSRQYF. The DNA for the CDR3 is TGTGCCAGCAGCTGGTCGGTCGGGAGGGGGTCTAGGCAGTATTTT.